This T cell receptor beta chain was captured in a study of brain T cells in children with intractable seizures (dated by TCRdb to the early 2020s). Turning to the overall study: A NanoString immunology panel was first used to screen resected brain tissue from about 53 pediatric epilepsy surgery cases for immune gene transcripts. Of the roughly 12 selected surgery cases, pre-surgery blood was also sequenced for eight, so four had brain tissue only.

What the study reported, not specific to this receptor: Viral specificity was inferred solely from CDR3 sequence similarity, and the HCMV serostatus of the patients was not known. Sequencing depth differed between pre- and post-surgery blood, so clones missing from the pre-surgery sample may reflect undersampling.

For this clone: Its antigen is not yet known. No much larger clone exists at a distance of one base, and base qualities are not known.

Taken with the paper, the label for time point translates to: resected brain tissue, or blood drawn just prior to surgery. Surgery cases with the highest brain T cell transcript signatures were selected for TCR beta chain sequencing of brain tissue and, where available, blood. Before surgery, patients had received at least one anti-epileptic drug. The TCR-sequenced patients were children whose drug-resistant epilepsy was caused by tuberous sclerosis complex, focal cortical dysplasia, Rasmussen encephalitis or hemimegalencephaly. Blood samples were drawn just before the epilepsy surgery. The Monarch genomic DNA purification kit was used to extract bulk genomic DNA from unsorted brain tissue and whole blood. Reading the germline V gene gives CDR1 SGDLS and CDR2 YYNGEE. Inclusive of the bounding cysteine and phenylalanine, the CDR3 is 14 residues long. Just the 42-base CDR3 DNA is kept, in frame starting at base 1. V and J are truncated by 2 bases and 6 bases respectively, leaving an intervening sequence of 12 bases.

TCR beta chain sequences were generated from genomic DNA using the immunoSEQ assay. The source study handled its data this way. CDR3 sequences that did not begin with the conserved framework cysteine at position 104 were removed manually. To get clonality, the normalized Shannon's Diversity Index was subtracted from one, giving values from 0 (maximal diversity) to 1 (oligoclonal). To check whether a given CDR3 had different frequencies in two samples, for example brain versus blood, chi-squared comparison-of-proportions tests were used. Public clonotypes were found through immuneACCESS searches, while the VDJdb browser was used to judge similarity to known antiviral clonotypes. Sourced from immuneACCESS, this table was stored by TCRdb with only in-frame sequences that have V and J called. A share of the clones is absent; for the studies checked, an unresolved V gene accounts for under half, and the remainder has no known explanation. That table is the source of V, J and clone size, and D and trimming were worked out from the DNA. Here the sample has some 64,000 clones; 90% to 96% occur a single time. The biggest ten clones account for roughly 0.38% of the sample.

The chain is made from TRBV9 and TRBJ2-1, with TRBD2 tentatively as D gene (6 bases match). The TCR comes from a boy in the first two years of life with focal cortical dysplasia and intractable seizures. This specimen consisted of peripheral blood, obtained at surgery. The DNA is as follows: TGTGCCAGCAGCGTCCGCTACGGGGGCAATGAGCAGTTCTTC. Translated, it reads CASSVRYGGNEQFF.